This T cell receptor beta chain was identified in a study of T cells in Graves' hyperthyroidism and ophthalmopathy. Study-level findings and limits: Ophthalmopathy could be told apart from stable hyperthyroidism with a 13 V-J model.

This clonotype occurred many times. Antigen specificity is unknown. Template material for amplifying TCR beta CDR3 regions consisted of RNA transcripts. An initial round of RT-PCR targeting the TCR CDR3 relied on the HTBI primer set. TCRdb reprocessed the multiplex PCR reads via MiXCR and lists one record per CDR3 protein. The repertoire holds around 580,000 distinct CDR3 sequences, with about 45% as singletons. Sequenced material: peripheral blood or thyroid tissue (not recorded which). The sequence came from a woman under 30 with Graves' hyperthyroidism.

The CDR3 nucleotides are TGTGCCGGCGCCCAGCGGATCTCTGAGACCCAGTACTTC. It encodes CAGAQRISETQYF. This chain uses TRBV2 with TRBJ2-5; a weak D match, TRBD2 (5 bases). The CDR3 is made up of 13 amino acids. CDR1 is SNHLY and CDR2 is FYNNEI in the germline V gene. V was pared by 11 bases and J by 5 bases, with 18 bases between. The full variable domain, its missing parts supplied by reference TRBV2 and TRBJ2-5, is EPEVTQTPSHQVTQMGQEVILRCVPISNHLYFYWYRQILGQKVEFLVSFYNNEISEKSEIFDDQFSVERPDGSNFTLKIRSTKLEDSAMYFCAGAQRISETQYFGPGTRLLVL.